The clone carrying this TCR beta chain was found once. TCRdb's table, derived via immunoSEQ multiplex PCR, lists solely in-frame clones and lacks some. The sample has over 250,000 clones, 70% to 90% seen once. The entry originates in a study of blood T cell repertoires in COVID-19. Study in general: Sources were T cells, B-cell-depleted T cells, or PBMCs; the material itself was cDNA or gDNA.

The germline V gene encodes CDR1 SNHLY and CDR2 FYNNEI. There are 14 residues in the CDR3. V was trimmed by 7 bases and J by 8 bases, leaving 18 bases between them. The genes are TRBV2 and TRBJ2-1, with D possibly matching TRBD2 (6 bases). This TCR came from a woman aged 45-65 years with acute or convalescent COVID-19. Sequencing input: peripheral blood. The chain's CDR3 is CASITSSALDEQFF. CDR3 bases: TGTGCCAGCATAACGTCTAGCGCCCTCGATGAGCAGTTCTTC. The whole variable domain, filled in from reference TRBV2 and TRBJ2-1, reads EPEVTQTPSHQVTQMGQEVILRCVPISNHLYFYWYRQILGQKVEFLVSFYNNEISEKSEIFDDQFSVERPDGSNFTLKIRSTKLEDSAMYFCASITSSALDEQFFGPGTRLTVL.